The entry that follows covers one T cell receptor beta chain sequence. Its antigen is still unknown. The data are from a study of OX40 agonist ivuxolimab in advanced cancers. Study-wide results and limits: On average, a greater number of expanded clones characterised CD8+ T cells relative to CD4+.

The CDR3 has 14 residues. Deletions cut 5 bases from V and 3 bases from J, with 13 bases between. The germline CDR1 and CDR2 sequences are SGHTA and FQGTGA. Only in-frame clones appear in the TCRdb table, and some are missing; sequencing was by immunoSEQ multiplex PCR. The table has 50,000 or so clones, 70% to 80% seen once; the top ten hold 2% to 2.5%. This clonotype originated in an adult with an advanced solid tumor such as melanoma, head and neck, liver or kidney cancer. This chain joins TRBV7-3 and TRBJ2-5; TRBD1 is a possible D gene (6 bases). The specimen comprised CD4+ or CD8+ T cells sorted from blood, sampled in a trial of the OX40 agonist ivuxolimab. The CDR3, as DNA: TGTGCCAGCAGCCTTGGGGGCGGAAAAGAGACCCAGTACTTC. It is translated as CASSLGGGKETQYF. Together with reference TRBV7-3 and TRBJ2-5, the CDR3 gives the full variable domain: GAGVSQTPSNKVTEKGKYVELRCDPISGHTALYWYRQSLGQGPEFLIYFQGTGAADDSGLPNDRFFAVRPEGSVSTLKIQRTERGDSAVYLCASSLGGGKETQYFGPGTRLLVL.